This T cell receptor beta chain was recorded in a study of cytomegalovirus exposure and HLA in healthy donors. Study conclusions and caveats: For cytomegalovirus status, the classifier reportedly gave diagnoses with high specificity and sensitivity.

Method: immunoSEQ multiplex PCR; TCRdb's copy keeps in-frame clones and lacks some. The profile shows 56,000 or so clones, more than 90% of them singletons. About this clone: Its antigen is undetermined.

CDR1 is SGDLS and CDR2 is YYNGEE in the germline V gene. The length of the CDR3 is 15 residues. V was pared by 3 bases and J by 0 bases, with 9 bases between. Sequencing was performed on PBMCs. The V gene is TRBV9, the J gene TRBJ1-4, with D perhaps TRBD1 (5 bases). The sequence was collected from a man younger than 35 in good health and CMV-seronegative. The CDR3 DNA follows: TGTGCCAGCAGCGAGGGGATCGCAACTAATGAAAAACTGTTTTTT. This translates into CASSEGIATNEKLFF. Supplemented by reference TRBV9 and TRBJ1-4, the full variable domain reads DSGVTQTPKHLITATGQRVTLRCSPRSGDLSVYWYQQSLDQGLQFLIQYYNGEERAKGNILERFSAQQFPDLHSELNLSSLELGDSALYFCASSEGIATNEKLFFGSGTQLSVL.